A selection of T cell receptor beta chains follows, all from one sample in a study of cytomegalovirus exposure and HLA in healthy donors. Sequenced by immunoSEQ multiplex PCR; TCRdb stores in-frame clones only, minus some. The data show about 200,000 clones, roughly 84% seen once. Source material: PBMCs. These receptors all stem from a woman in her 30s in good health and CMV-seropositive. CDR3s include the opening cysteine and the closing phenylalanine or tryptophan. D genes are given only for firm matches. Clone size, where shown, is once, few, many, or a class for clones that have expanded.

d_gene: -; abundance: -; v_gene: TRBV2; j_gene: TRBJ2-2; CDR3aa: CASSDQGSTGELFF; CDR3nt: TGTGCCAGCAGTGATCAGGGATCCACCGGGGAGCTGTTTTTT
d_gene: TRBD1; abundance: -; v_gene: TRBV28; j_gene: TRBJ2-7; CDR3aa: CASSSPGQSYEQYF; CDR3nt: TGTGCCAGCAGTTCTCCGGGACAGTCCTACGAGCAGTACTTC
d_gene: TRBD1; abundance: many; v_gene: TRBV19; j_gene: TRBJ1-2; CDR3aa: CASSMGTGALYGYTF; CDR3nt: TGTGCCAGTAGTATGGGGACAGGAGCACTCTATGGCTACACCTTC
d_gene: -; abundance: -; v_gene: TRBV30; j_gene: TRBJ2-5; CDR3aa: CAWSGGAEETQYF; CDR3nt: TGTGCCTGGAGTGGTGGGGCCGAGGAGACCCAGTACTTC
d_gene: TRBD1; abundance: -; v_gene: TRBV5-6; j_gene: TRBJ1-2; CDR3aa: CASSLSGQDTF; CDR3nt: TGTGCCAGCAGCTTGTCGGGACAGGACACCTTC
d_gene: -; abundance: -; v_gene: TRBV18; j_gene: TRBJ1-1; CDR3aa: CASSPLGLNTEAFF; CDR3nt: TGTGCCAGCTCACCATTGGGGCTGAACACTGAAGCTTTCTTT
d_gene: -; abundance: -; v_gene: TRBV6-5; j_gene: TRBJ1-5; CDR3aa: CASRPHAGRQPQHF; CDR3nt: TGTGCCAGCAGACCCCACGCGGGTCGTCAGCCCCAGCATTTT
d_gene: -; abundance: -; v_gene: TRBV9; j_gene: TRBJ2-3; CDR3aa: CASSISGSTDTQYF; CDR3nt: TGTGCCAGCAGCATAAGCGGGAGCACAGATACGCAGTATTTT
d_gene: TRBD2; abundance: once; v_gene: TRBV6-5; j_gene: TRBJ2-7; CDR3aa: CASSSLAGGISYEQYF; CDR3nt: TGTGCCAGCAGTTCCCTAGCGGGAGGGATATCCTACGAGCAGTACTTC
d_gene: TRBD1; abundance: once; v_gene: TRBV2; j_gene: TRBJ1-5; CDR3aa: CASSGDRAFTSQHF; CDR3nt: TGTGCCAGCAGTGGGGACAGGGCTTTTACTTCCCAGCATTTT
d_gene: -; abundance: once; v_gene: TRBV30; j_gene: TRBJ1-1; CDR3aa: CACRGRGPTEAFF; CDR3nt: TGTGCCTGCCGCGGCAGGGGACCAACTGAAGCTTTCTTT
d_gene: TRBD2; abundance: -; v_gene: TRBV5-1; j_gene: TRBJ2-1; CDR3aa: CASSWTSGSGNEQFF; CDR3nt: TGCGCCAGCAGCTGGACTAGCGGGAGTGGCAATGAGCAGTTCTTC
d_gene: TRBD2; abundance: -; v_gene: TRBV9; j_gene: TRBJ2-7; CDR3aa: CASSAERERYEQYF; CDR3nt: TGTGCCAGCAGCGCCGAGCGGGAGCGCTACGAGCAGTACTTC
d_gene: TRBD1; abundance: -; v_gene: TRBV9; j_gene: TRBJ1-5; CDR3aa: CASSRDRGNQPQHF; CDR3nt: TGTGCCAGCAGCCGAGACAGGGGCAATCAGCCCCAGCATTTT
d_gene: -; abundance: -; v_gene: TRBV28; j_gene: TRBJ2-7; CDR3aa: CASSLTLLIQGQYF; CDR3nt: TGTGCCAGCAGTTTAACCCTCCTTATTCAGGGGCAGTACTTC
d_gene: TRBD1; abundance: -; v_gene: TRBV6-1; j_gene: TRBJ1-1; CDR3aa: CASSPDRENEAFF; CDR3nt: TGTGCCAGCAGCCCGGACAGGGAGAATGAAGCTTTCTTT
d_gene: TRBD2; abundance: -; v_gene: TRBV9; j_gene: TRBJ2-3; CDR3aa: CASSPSGRFTDTQYF; CDR3nt: TGTGCCAGCAGTCCCAGCGGGAGGTTCACAGATACGCAGTATTTT
d_gene: -; abundance: -; v_gene: TRBV13; j_gene: TRBJ1-2; CDR3aa: CASSLLGNGYTF; CDR3nt: TGTGCCAGCAGCTTATTGGGCAATGGCTACACCTTC
d_gene: -; abundance: -; v_gene: TRBV14; j_gene: TRBJ1-2; CDR3aa: CASSQGQYYGYTF; CDR3nt: TGTGCCAGCAGCCAAGGACAGTACTATGGCTACACCTTC
d_gene: -; abundance: -; v_gene: TRBV7-6; j_gene: TRBJ2-3; CDR3aa: CASSLSIGEPYTDTQYF; CDR3nt: TGTGCCAGCAGCTTGAGTATCGGGGAACCATACACAGATACGCAGTATTTT
d_gene: -; abundance: -; v_gene: TRBV5-1; j_gene: TRBJ2-2; CDR3aa: CASRTQTMARATGELFF; CDR3nt: TGCGCCAGCAGGACACAGACGATGGCCAGGGCAACCGGGGAGCTGTTTTTT
d_gene: TRBD1; abundance: -; v_gene: TRBV19; j_gene: TRBJ2-7; CDR3aa: CASSRDRGDEQYF; CDR3nt: TGTGCCAGTAGCAGGGACAGGGGCGACGAGCAGTACTTC
d_gene: -; abundance: -; v_gene: TRBV5-1; j_gene: TRBJ1-3; CDR3aa: CASSLGGLNTIYF; CDR3nt: TGCGCCAGCAGCTTAGGAGGGCTAAACACCATATATTTT
d_gene: TRBD1; abundance: -; v_gene: TRBV28; j_gene: TRBJ1-4; CDR3aa: CASRESQGRLGKLFF; CDR3nt: TGTGCCAGCAGGGAGTCACAGGGGAGACTCGGAAAACTGTTTTTT
d_gene: -; abundance: -; v_gene: TRBV5-1; j_gene: TRBJ2-5; CDR3aa: CASSLALALGEETQYF; CDR3nt: TGCGCCAGCAGCTTGGCCTTGGCTCTCGGGGAAGAGACCCAGTACTTC
d_gene: TRBD1; abundance: once; v_gene: TRBV6-5; j_gene: TRBJ1-1; CDR3aa: CASIRQGSTEAFF; CDR3nt: TGTGCCAGCATTCGACAGGGATCCACTGAAGCTTTCTTT
d_gene: TRBD2; abundance: -; v_gene: TRBV25-1; j_gene: TRBJ2-2; CDR3aa: CASSARASGRSTTGELFF; CDR3nt: TGTGCCAGCAGTGCCAGGGCTAGCGGGAGGAGTACGACCGGGGAGCTGTTTTTT
d_gene: -; abundance: -; v_gene: TRBV4-1; j_gene: TRBJ1-3; CDR3aa: CASSQVGLDSRSGNTIYF; CDR3nt: TGCGCCAGCAGCCAAGTAGGTTTGGACAGCCGCTCTGGAAACACCATATATTTT
d_gene: -; abundance: -; v_gene: TRBV6-5; j_gene: TRBJ2-7; CDR3aa: CASSRGGPDEQYF; CDR3nt: TGTGCCAGCAGCCGAGGGGGACCGGACGAGCAGTACTTC
d_gene: -; abundance: -; v_gene: TRBV27; j_gene: TRBJ2-1; CDR3aa: CASSPQIAVYNEQFF; CDR3nt: TGTGCCAGCAGTCCTCAAATAGCGGTGTACAATGAGCAGTTCTTC
d_gene: TRBD1; abundance: -; v_gene: TRBV28; j_gene: TRBJ1-2; CDR3aa: CASSSPGTGFYGYTF; CDR3nt: TGTGCCAGCAGTTCCCCCGGGACAGGGTTTTATGGCTACACCTTC
d_gene: -; abundance: -; v_gene: TRBV7-8; j_gene: TRBJ1-3; CDR3aa: CASSERAESSGNTIYF; CDR3nt: TGTGCCAGCAGCGAGCGTGCAGAGAGCTCTGGAAACACCATATATTTT
d_gene: TRBD2; abundance: -; v_gene: TRBV27; j_gene: TRBJ2-7; CDR3aa: CASSPGTSGAYEQYF; CDR3nt: TGTGCCAGCAGTCCTGGGACTAGCGGGGCCTACGAGCAGTACTTC
d_gene: TRBD2; abundance: once; v_gene: TRBV9; j_gene: TRBJ2-7; CDR3aa: CASSPRLAGVEQYF; CDR3nt: TGTGCCAGCAGCCCCCGACTAGCGGGAGTCGAGCAGTACTTC
d_gene: -; abundance: -; v_gene: TRBV6-5; j_gene: TRBJ2-1; CDR3aa: CAVQSGPYNEQFF; CDR3nt: TGTGCCGTCCAGTCAGGCCCCTACAATGAGCAGTTCTTC
d_gene: -; abundance: -; v_gene: TRBV12-5; j_gene: TRBJ1-1; CDR3aa: CASGLGPQGDTEAFF; CDR3nt: TGTGCTAGTGGTTTGGGGCCTCAGGGTGACACTGAAGCTTTCTTT
d_gene: -; abundance: -; v_gene: TRBV7-9; j_gene: TRBJ2-7; CDR3aa: CASSARHGVDYEQYF; CDR3nt: TGTGCCAGCAGCGCGAGACACGGTGTGGACTACGAGCAGTACTTC
d_gene: -; abundance: -; v_gene: TRBV29-1; j_gene: TRBJ2-5; CDR3aa: CSAQFQETQYF; CDR3nt: TGCAGCGCACAGTTCCAAGAGACCCAGTACTTC
d_gene: TRBD1; abundance: -; v_gene: TRBV18; j_gene: TRBJ1-5; CDR3aa: CASSGGRQGFNQPQHF; CDR3nt: TGTGCCAGCTCCGGGGGCAGACAGGGCTTCAATCAGCCCCAGCATTTT
d_gene: -; abundance: -; v_gene: TRBV6-4; j_gene: TRBJ2-1; CDR3aa: CATSYSGEQFF; CDR3nt: TGTGCCACAAGTTACTCCGGGGAGCAGTTCTTC
d_gene: TRBD1; abundance: -; v_gene: TRBV15; j_gene: TRBJ1-5; CDR3aa: CATSSRRQGNQPQHF; CDR3nt: TGTGCCACCAGCAGCAGGAGACAGGGTAATCAGCCCCAGCATTTT
d_gene: TRBD2; abundance: -; v_gene: TRBV18; j_gene: TRBJ2-5; CDR3aa: CASSPPSGSGTQYF; CDR3nt: TGTGCCAGCTCACCACCTAGCGGGAGTGGGACCCAGTACTTC
d_gene: TRBD1; abundance: -; v_gene: TRBV5-1; j_gene: TRBJ2-1; CDR3aa: CASSPGTVYNEQFF; CDR3nt: TGCGCCAGCAGTCCCGGGACAGTCTACAATGAGCAGTTCTTC
d_gene: -; abundance: -; v_gene: TRBV2; j_gene: TRBJ2-7; CDR3aa: CASSLQGPGYEQYF; CDR3nt: TGTGCCAGCAGCCTACAGGGTCCCGGCTACGAGCAGTACTTC
d_gene: TRBD1; abundance: -; v_gene: TRBV18; j_gene: TRBJ2-7; CDR3aa: CASSPSGQVNYEQYF; CDR3nt: TGTGCCAGCTCACCATCCGGACAGGTCAACTACGAGCAGTACTTC
d_gene: TRBD1; abundance: -; v_gene: TRBV5-1; j_gene: TRBJ1-2; CDR3aa: CASSLGQSNYGYTF; CDR3nt: TGCGCCAGCAGCCTGGGACAGAGTAACTATGGCTACACCTTC
d_gene: -; abundance: -; v_gene: TRBV5-1; j_gene: TRBJ2-5; CDR3aa: CASSLSEGVQTQYF; CDR3nt: TGCGCCAGCAGCTTGAGCGAGGGAGTACAGACCCAGTACTTC
d_gene: TRBD1; abundance: -; v_gene: TRBV6-5; j_gene: TRBJ1-2; CDR3aa: CASSGAGQGLGGYTF; CDR3nt: TGTGCCAGCAGTGGGGCGGGACAGGGCCTTGGGGGCTACACCTTC
d_gene: -; abundance: few; v_gene: TRBV7-9; j_gene: TRBJ1-2; CDR3aa: CASSPPGLDYGYTF; CDR3nt: TGTGCCAGCAGCCCACCTGGACTTGACTATGGCTACACCTTC
d_gene: TRBD1; abundance: -; v_gene: TRBV6-1; j_gene: TRBJ2-1; CDR3aa: CASRMTGPEQFF; CDR3nt: TGTGCCAGCAGGATGACAGGGCCTGAGCAGTTCTTC
d_gene: -; abundance: -; v_gene: TRBV27; j_gene: TRBJ1-1; CDR3aa: CASTPRGMNTEAFF; CDR3nt: TGTGCCAGCACTCCAAGGGGGATGAACACTGAAGCTTTCTTT
d_gene: TRBD2; abundance: -; v_gene: TRBV5-4; j_gene: TRBJ2-7; CDR3aa: CASSLWASGRAREQYF; CDR3nt: TGTGCCAGCAGCTTGTGGGCTAGCGGGAGGGCCCGCGAGCAGTACTTC